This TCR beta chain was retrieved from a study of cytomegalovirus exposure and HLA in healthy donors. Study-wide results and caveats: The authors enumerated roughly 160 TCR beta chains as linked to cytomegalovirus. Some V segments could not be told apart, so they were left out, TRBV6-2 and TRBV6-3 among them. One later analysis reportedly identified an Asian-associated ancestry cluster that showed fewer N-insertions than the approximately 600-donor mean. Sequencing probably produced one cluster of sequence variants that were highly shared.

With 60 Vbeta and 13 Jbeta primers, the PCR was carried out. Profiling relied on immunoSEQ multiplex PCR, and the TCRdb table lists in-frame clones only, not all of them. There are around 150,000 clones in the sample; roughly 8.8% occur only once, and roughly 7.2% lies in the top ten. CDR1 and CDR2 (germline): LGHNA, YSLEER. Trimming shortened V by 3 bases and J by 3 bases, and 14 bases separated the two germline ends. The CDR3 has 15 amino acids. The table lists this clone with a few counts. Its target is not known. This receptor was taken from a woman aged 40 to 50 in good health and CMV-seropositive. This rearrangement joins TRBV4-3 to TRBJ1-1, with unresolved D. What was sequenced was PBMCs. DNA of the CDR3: TGCGCCAGCAGCCAGCTACGGGGTAGGGACACTGAAGCTTTCTTT. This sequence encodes CASSQLRGRDTEAFF.